Listed below are T cell receptor beta chains from one sample, sequenced in a study of T-cell memory formation after mild COVID-19. TCRdb ran MiXCR on the 5' RACE reads and lists one entry per CDR3 protein. The sample includes 100,000 to 130,000 distinct CDR3 sequences, 15% to 20% of them seen just once. The sample was PBMCs or a T cell subset sorted from them (not recorded which). The receptor source for this set is a man aged 18 to 29 who had mild COVID-19 (a few samples of this study predate the infection). Cell type and time point are not known. CDR3s include the opening cysteine and the closing phenylalanine or tryptophan. Each record gives: CDR3 length, clone size, J gene, V gene, D gene, CDR3 DNA, CDR3 protein. A D gene is named only where the DNA matches it firmly. Rows may omit the clone size; those that give it use once, few, many or a size class.

cdr3_length: 13; clone_size: many; j_call: TRBJ2-7; v_call: TRBV12-3/TRBV12-4; d_call: NA; cdr3_nt: TGTGCCAGCAGCCCCAGGGCGTCCCGCGAGCAGTACTTC; cdr3_aa: CASSPRASREQYF
cdr3_length: 14; clone_size: few; j_call: TRBJ2-5; v_call: TRBV4-3; d_call: NA; cdr3_nt: TGCGCCAGCAGCCAAGAGAGGTACCAAGAGACCCAGTACTTC; cdr3_aa: CASSQERYQETQYF
cdr3_length: 16; clone_size: NA; j_call: TRBJ2-3; v_call: TRBV5-5; d_call: TRBD2; cdr3_nt: TGTGCCAGCAGCTTACTAGCGGGGCGGGGAACAGATACGCAGTATTTT; cdr3_aa: CASSLLAGRGTDTQYF
cdr3_length: 14; clone_size: NA; j_call: TRBJ2-3; v_call: TRBV7-8; d_call: NA; cdr3_nt: TGTGCCAGCAGCCCGGGACTCTACACAGATACGCAGTATTTT; cdr3_aa: CASSPGLYTDTQYF
cdr3_length: 15; clone_size: NA; j_call: TRBJ1-2; v_call: TRBV6-6; d_call: TRBD1; cdr3_nt: TGTGCCAGCAGTCATCTCTCAGGGGGCGACTATGGCTACACCTTC; cdr3_aa: CASSHLSGGDYGYTF
cdr3_length: 12; clone_size: NA; j_call: TRBJ2-5; v_call: TRBV20-1; d_call: NA; cdr3_nt: TGCAGTGCTAGTTCCAGGGAAGAGACCCAGTACTTC; cdr3_aa: CSASSREETQYF
cdr3_length: 14; clone_size: NA; j_call: TRBJ1-1; v_call: TRBV20-1; d_call: NA; cdr3_nt: TGCAGTGCTAGAGAAAGGGGTCTTGGCACTGAAGCTTTCTTT; cdr3_aa: CSARERGLGTEAFF
cdr3_length: 13; clone_size: NA; j_call: TRBJ2-3; v_call: TRBV12-3/TRBV12-4; d_call: NA; cdr3_nt: TGTGCCAGCAGTCAGGACCATGGGGCTACGCAGTATTTT; cdr3_aa: CASSQDHGATQYF
cdr3_length: 16; clone_size: NA; j_call: TRBJ1-2; v_call: TRBV4-3; d_call: NA; cdr3_nt: TGCGCCAGCAGCCAAGTCCCCCCCCGCAGGGAGAATGGCTACACCTTC; cdr3_aa: CASSQVPPRRENGYTF
cdr3_length: 14; clone_size: NA; j_call: TRBJ2-3; v_call: TRBV18; d_call: NA; cdr3_nt: TGTGCCAGCTCACCGACGGCCAACACAGATACGCAGTATTTT; cdr3_aa: CASSPTANTDTQYF
cdr3_length: 15; clone_size: few; j_call: TRBJ2-1; v_call: TRBV5-1; d_call: TRBD2; cdr3_nt: TGCGCCAGCAGCTTGTGGTCTAGCGGGGTCGGGGAGCAGTTCTTC; cdr3_aa: CASSLWSSGVGEQFF
cdr3_length: 12; clone_size: NA; j_call: TRBJ2-3; v_call: TRBV5-1; d_call: NA; cdr3_nt: TGCGCCAGCAGTTTTAAGTGGGATACGCAGTATTTT; cdr3_aa: CASSFKWDTQYF
cdr3_length: 16; clone_size: few; j_call: TRBJ1-3; v_call: TRBV5-1; d_call: TRBD1; cdr3_nt: TGCGCCAGCAGCTCACAGGGGCCGAGCTCTGGAAACACCATATATTTT; cdr3_aa: CASSSQGPSSGNTIYF
cdr3_length: 13; clone_size: few; j_call: TRBJ2-1; v_call: TRBV4-1; d_call: NA; cdr3_nt: TGCGCCAGCAGCCAAGATGTGGGTCGTGAGCAGTTCTTC; cdr3_aa: CASSQDVGREQFF
cdr3_length: 15; clone_size: many; j_call: TRBJ2-3; v_call: TRBV20-1; d_call: NA; cdr3_nt: TGCAGTGCTACCCCAGCGGCCTCAGGTGCAGATACGCAGTATTTT; cdr3_aa: CSATPAASGADTQYF
cdr3_length: 14; clone_size: NA; j_call: TRBJ1-5; v_call: TRBV7-8; d_call: NA; cdr3_nt: TGTGCCAGCAGCTTAGATGGCAGACCTCAGCCCCAGCATTTT; cdr3_aa: CASSLDGRPQPQHF
cdr3_length: 17; clone_size: NA; j_call: TRBJ2-7; v_call: TRBV7-2; d_call: TRBD2; cdr3_nt: TGTGCCAGCAGCTTAGCGCTGACAGCGGGGGACTCCTACGAGCAGTACTTC; cdr3_aa: CASSLALTAGDSYEQYF
cdr3_length: 15; clone_size: NA; j_call: TRBJ2-7; v_call: TRBV4-3; d_call: NA; cdr3_nt: TGCGCCAGCAGCCAAGATTCCGGCCCCACAGGGGAGCAGTACTTC; cdr3_aa: CASSQDSGPTGEQYF
cdr3_length: 13; clone_size: NA; j_call: TRBJ1-1; v_call: TRBV20-1; d_call: NA; cdr3_nt: TGCAGTGCTAGCGGCAGATGGAACACTGAAGCTTTCTTT; cdr3_aa: CSASGRWNTEAFF
cdr3_length: 15; clone_size: NA; j_call: TRBJ1-2; v_call: TRBV7-2; d_call: TRBD1; cdr3_nt: TGTGCCAGCAGCTTAGGACAGGGAGTATTCTATGGCTACACCTTC; cdr3_aa: CASSLGQGVFYGYTF
cdr3_length: 13; clone_size: few; j_call: TRBJ1-1; v_call: TRBV12-5; d_call: NA; cdr3_nt: TGTGCTAGTGGTTTCGGGGCCAACACTGAAGCTTTCTTT; cdr3_aa: CASGFGANTEAFF
cdr3_length: 16; clone_size: few; j_call: TRBJ1-1; v_call: TRBV19; d_call: NA; cdr3_nt: TGTGCCAGTAGAAAGCACGGGGGGAGGGCGAACACTGAAGCTTTCTTT; cdr3_aa: CASRKHGGRANTEAFF
cdr3_length: 13; clone_size: few; j_call: TRBJ1-1; v_call: TRBV7-3; d_call: NA; cdr3_nt: TGTGCCAGCAGTGGTGGGCTGAACACTGAAGCTTTCTTT; cdr3_aa: CASSGGLNTEAFF
cdr3_length: 17; clone_size: few; j_call: TRBJ2-1; v_call: TRBV7-9; d_call: NA; cdr3_nt: TGTGCCAGCAGCCCCGCACAGGGGGGACTATTCTACAATGAGCAGTTCTTC; cdr3_aa: CASSPAQGGLFYNEQFF
cdr3_length: 13; clone_size: NA; j_call: TRBJ2-7; v_call: TRBV15; d_call: TRBD1; cdr3_nt: TGTGCCACCAAGACAGGGAGTACCTACGAGCAGTACTTC; cdr3_aa: CATKTGSTYEQYF
cdr3_length: 15; clone_size: NA; j_call: TRBJ2-1; v_call: TRBV9; d_call: TRBD2; cdr3_nt: TGTGCCAGCAGCGTTGGCGGGGGGCCGGTCAATGAGCAGTTCTTC; cdr3_aa: CASSVGGGPVNEQFF
cdr3_length: 15; clone_size: few; j_call: TRBJ2-6; v_call: TRBV5-4; d_call: NA; cdr3_nt: TGTGCCAGCAGCCCCGACCTCTCTGGGGCCAACGTCCTGACTTTC; cdr3_aa: CASSPDLSGANVLTF
cdr3_length: 13; clone_size: NA; j_call: TRBJ1-2; v_call: TRBV20-1; d_call: NA; cdr3_nt: TGCAGTGCTTGGATAGGTCCAGCCTATGGCTACACCTTC; cdr3_aa: CSAWIGPAYGYTF
cdr3_length: 13; clone_size: many; j_call: TRBJ2-5; v_call: TRBV7-3; d_call: NA; cdr3_nt: TGTGCCAGCAGCATGGGGAATCAAGAGACCCAGTACTTC; cdr3_aa: CASSMGNQETQYF
cdr3_length: 12; clone_size: NA; j_call: TRBJ2-4; v_call: TRBV7-2; d_call: NA; cdr3_nt: TGTGCCAGCAGCTCCGACCAAAACATTCAGTACTTC; cdr3_aa: CASSSDQNIQYF
cdr3_length: 13; clone_size: NA; j_call: TRBJ1-2; v_call: TRBV9; d_call: TRBD1; cdr3_nt: TGTGCCAGCAGGGACAGGGCCAACTATGGCTACACCTTC; cdr3_aa: CASRDRANYGYTF
cdr3_length: 16; clone_size: NA; j_call: TRBJ2-3; v_call: TRBV5-4; d_call: TRBD2; cdr3_nt: TGTGCCAGCAGCTTCTGGAACGGGGGGGCTGGAGATACGCAGTATTTT; cdr3_aa: CASSFWNGGAGDTQYF
cdr3_length: 15; clone_size: NA; j_call: TRBJ1-2; v_call: TRBV5-1; d_call: NA; cdr3_nt: TGCGCCAGCACCCGGACCGTTGAGGGTGGTAGTGGCTACACCTTC; cdr3_aa: CASTRTVEGGSGYTF
cdr3_length: 14; clone_size: NA; j_call: TRBJ1-1; v_call: TRBV29-1; d_call: NA; cdr3_nt: TGCAGCGCCGAGGGGCCAGGGCGTAACACTGAAGCTTTCTTT; cdr3_aa: CSAEGPGRNTEAFF
cdr3_length: 12; clone_size: NA; j_call: TRBJ2-3; v_call: TRBV6-2/TRBV6-3; d_call: NA; cdr3_nt: TGTGCCAGCAGTTATCGTACAGATACGCAGTATTTT; cdr3_aa: CASSYRTDTQYF
cdr3_length: 12; clone_size: NA; j_call: TRBJ1-6; v_call: TRBV3-1; d_call: NA; cdr3_nt: TGTGCCAGCAGCCCAGGGGTCTCACCCCTCCACTTT; cdr3_aa: CASSPGVSPLHF
cdr3_length: 12; clone_size: NA; j_call: TRBJ2-1; v_call: TRBV4-2; d_call: NA; cdr3_nt: TGTGCCAGCGCACGGGTTGGGAATGAGCAGTTCTTC; cdr3_aa: CASARVGNEQFF
cdr3_length: 15; clone_size: NA; j_call: TRBJ1-2; v_call: TRBV4-2; d_call: NA; cdr3_nt: TGTGCCAGCAGCCTCCGCCAGTGGGCGCCAAATGGCTACACCTTC; cdr3_aa: CASSLRQWAPNGYTF
cdr3_length: 12; clone_size: NA; j_call: TRBJ1-6; v_call: TRBV12-3/TRBV12-4; d_call: NA; cdr3_nt: TGTGCCAGCAGTTTTGGGGGGTCACCCCTCCACTTT; cdr3_aa: CASSFGGSPLHF
cdr3_length: 13; clone_size: NA; j_call: TRBJ2-3; v_call: TRBV7-2; d_call: NA; cdr3_nt: TGTGCCAGCAGCTCCCCGGCCACAGATACGCAGTATTTT; cdr3_aa: CASSSPATDTQYF
cdr3_length: 15; clone_size: NA; j_call: TRBJ1-2; v_call: TRBV27; d_call: TRBD1; cdr3_nt: TGTGCCAGCAGTTCTATGGGGGCAGGGGGCTATGGCTACACCTTC; cdr3_aa: CASSSMGAGGYGYTF
cdr3_length: 18; clone_size: many; j_call: TRBJ1-5; v_call: TRBV5-6; d_call: TRBD1; cdr3_nt: TGTGCCAGCAGCTTACGGGGTGAGATGACAGGGCGCAATCAGCCCCAGCATTTT; cdr3_aa: CASSLRGEMTGRNQPQHF
cdr3_length: 17; clone_size: few; j_call: TRBJ2-4; v_call: TRBV5-1; d_call: TRBD2; cdr3_nt: TGCGCCAGCAGCTCCCGCCCGCAGGGACTAGCGGAAAACATTCAGTACTTC; cdr3_aa: CASSSRPQGLAENIQYF
cdr3_length: 14; clone_size: NA; j_call: TRBJ2-5; v_call: TRBV18; d_call: NA; cdr3_nt: TGTGCCAGCTCGACGACAAATCCTGAAGAGACCCAGTACTTC; cdr3_aa: CASSTTNPEETQYF
cdr3_length: 15; clone_size: NA; j_call: TRBJ2-3; v_call: TRBV5-1; d_call: TRBD1; cdr3_nt: TGCGCCAGCAGCGTGGGACAGGGCAACACAGATACGCAGTATTTT; cdr3_aa: CASSVGQGNTDTQYF
cdr3_length: 14; clone_size: NA; j_call: TRBJ2-1; v_call: TRBV12-5; d_call: TRBD1; cdr3_nt: TGTGCTAGTGGTTTGGGACAGGGCTACAATGAGCAGTTCTTC; cdr3_aa: CASGLGQGYNEQFF